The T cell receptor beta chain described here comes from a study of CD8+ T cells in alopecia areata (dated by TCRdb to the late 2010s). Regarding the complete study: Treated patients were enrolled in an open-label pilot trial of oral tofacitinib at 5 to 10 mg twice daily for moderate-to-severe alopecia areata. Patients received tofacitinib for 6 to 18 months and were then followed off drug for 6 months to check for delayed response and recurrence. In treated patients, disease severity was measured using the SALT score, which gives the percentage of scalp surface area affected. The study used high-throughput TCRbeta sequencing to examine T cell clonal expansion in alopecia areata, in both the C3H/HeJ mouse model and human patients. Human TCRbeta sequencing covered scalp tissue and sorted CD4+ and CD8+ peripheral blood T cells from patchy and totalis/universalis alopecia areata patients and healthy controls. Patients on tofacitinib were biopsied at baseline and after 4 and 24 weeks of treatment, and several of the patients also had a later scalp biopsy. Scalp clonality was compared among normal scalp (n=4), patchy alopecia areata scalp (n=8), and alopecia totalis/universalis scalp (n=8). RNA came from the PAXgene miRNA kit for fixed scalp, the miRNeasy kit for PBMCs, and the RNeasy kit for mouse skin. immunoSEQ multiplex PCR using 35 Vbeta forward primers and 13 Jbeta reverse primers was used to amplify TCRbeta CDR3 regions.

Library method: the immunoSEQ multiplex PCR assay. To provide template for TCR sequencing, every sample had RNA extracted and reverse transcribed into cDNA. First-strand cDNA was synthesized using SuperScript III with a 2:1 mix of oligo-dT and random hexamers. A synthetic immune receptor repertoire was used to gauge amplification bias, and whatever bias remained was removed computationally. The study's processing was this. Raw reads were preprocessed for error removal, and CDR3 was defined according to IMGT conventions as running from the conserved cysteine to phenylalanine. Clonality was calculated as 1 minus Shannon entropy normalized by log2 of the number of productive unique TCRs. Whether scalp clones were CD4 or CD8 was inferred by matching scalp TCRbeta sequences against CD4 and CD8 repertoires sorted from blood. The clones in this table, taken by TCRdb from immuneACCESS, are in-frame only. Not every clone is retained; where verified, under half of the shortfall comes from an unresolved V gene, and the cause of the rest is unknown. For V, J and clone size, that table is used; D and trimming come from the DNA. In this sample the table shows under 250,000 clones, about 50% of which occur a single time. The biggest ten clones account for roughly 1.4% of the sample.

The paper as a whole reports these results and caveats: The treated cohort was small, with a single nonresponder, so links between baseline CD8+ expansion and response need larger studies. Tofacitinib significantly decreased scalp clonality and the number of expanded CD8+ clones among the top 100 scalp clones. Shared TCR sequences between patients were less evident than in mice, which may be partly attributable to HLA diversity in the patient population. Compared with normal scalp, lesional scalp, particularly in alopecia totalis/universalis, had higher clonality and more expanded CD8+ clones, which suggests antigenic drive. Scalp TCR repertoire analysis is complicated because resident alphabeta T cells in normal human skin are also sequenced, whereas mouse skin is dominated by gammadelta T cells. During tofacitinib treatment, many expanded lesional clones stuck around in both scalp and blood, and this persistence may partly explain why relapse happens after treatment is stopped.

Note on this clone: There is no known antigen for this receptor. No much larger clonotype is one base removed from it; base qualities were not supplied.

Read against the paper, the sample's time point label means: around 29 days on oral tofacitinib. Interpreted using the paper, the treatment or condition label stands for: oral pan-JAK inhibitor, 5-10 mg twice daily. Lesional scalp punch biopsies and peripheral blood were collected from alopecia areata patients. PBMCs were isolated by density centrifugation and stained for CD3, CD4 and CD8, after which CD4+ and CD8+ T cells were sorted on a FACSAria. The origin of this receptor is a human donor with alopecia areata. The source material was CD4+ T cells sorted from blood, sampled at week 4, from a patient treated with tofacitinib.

The nucleotides read TGCAGCGCCCGCGGGGCGGTGAACACTGAAGCTTTCTTT. This encodes CSARGAVNTEAFF. The rearrangement combines TRBV29-1 with TRBJ1-1; a tentative D call is TRBD1 (5 bases match). The V and J ends are trimmed by 7 bases and 0 bases, leaving 12 bases between them. Including cysteine and phenylalanine, the CDR3 has 13 amino acids. The entry retains the CDR3 DNA only, 39 bases that are in frame from base 1. CDR1 is given as SQVTM and CDR2 as ANQGSEA, both from the germline V gene.